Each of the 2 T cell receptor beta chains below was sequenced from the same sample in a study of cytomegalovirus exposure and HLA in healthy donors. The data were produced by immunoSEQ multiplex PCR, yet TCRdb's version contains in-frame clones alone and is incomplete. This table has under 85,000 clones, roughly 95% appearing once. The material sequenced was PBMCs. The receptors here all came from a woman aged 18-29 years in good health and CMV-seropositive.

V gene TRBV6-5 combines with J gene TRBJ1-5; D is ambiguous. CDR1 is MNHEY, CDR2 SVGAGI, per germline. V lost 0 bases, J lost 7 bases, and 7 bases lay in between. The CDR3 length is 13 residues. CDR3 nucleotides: TGTGCCAGCAGTTACTCCCCTGGCCAGCCCCAGCATTTT. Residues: CASSYSPGQPQHF.

CDR3 nucleotide sequence: TGCGCCAGCAGCCTACGACAAGGGGGTTTTCAAGAGACCCAGTACTTC. Its protein product is CASSLRQGGFQETQYF. The V gene is TRBV5-1, the J gene TRBJ2-5; D might be TRBD1 (6 bases). Between the trimmed V and J ends, which lost 4 bases and 2 bases, there was a span of 18 bases. In germline, CDR1 is SGHRS, CDR2 YFSETQ. The CDR3 is made up of 16 amino acids.